A single sample gave rise to the 23 T cell receptor beta chains below, sequenced in a study of blood T cell repertoires in COVID-19. The method was immunoSEQ multiplex PCR; TCRdb's version includes in-frame clones alone and lacks a portion of them. The sample has roughly 60,000 clones; roughly 80% are singletons. The sequencing sample was made of peripheral blood. The receptors derive from a human donor in a cohort sampled during active COVID-19.

The J gene is TRBJ2-2, the V gene TRBV9; 7 bases agree with TRBD1. Germline V lookup: CDR1 SGDLS, CDR2 YYNGEE. J gave up 4 bases and V 0 bases, and 3 bases lay outside the gene matches. The CDR3 contains 15 residues. The CDR3 loop reads CASSVEGQPTGELFF. CDR3 bases: TGTGCCAGCAGCGTAGAGGGACAGCCCACCGGGGAGCTGTTTTTT.

The chain is built from TRBV6-6 and TRBJ2-7; tentatively, D is TRBD2 (5 bases). This CDR3 is 16 amino acids long. V lost 6 bases to trimming and J lost 3 bases, with 21 bases between them. Germline loops: CDR1 MNHNY, CDR2 SVGAGI (reference sequence). CDR3 amino acids: CASRTRNLQAGYEQYF. The CDR3 DNA reads as TGTGCCAGCAGAACCCGTAATCTCCAGGCGGGCTACGAGCAGTACTTC.

V is TRBV28 and J is TRBJ2-5; TRBD2 might be the D (6 bases). V was shortened by 3 bases and J by 1 base, with 9 bases between the two germline ends. The CDR3 runs to 14 residues. Germline lookup yields CDR1 MDHEN and CDR2 SYDVKM. Here the CDR3 DNA reads TGTGCCAGCAGTTTGGGGGGTTTCCAAGAGACCCAGTACTTC. It codes for CASSLGGFQETQYF.

The chain links TRBV6-1 to TRBJ1-6, with D perhaps matching TRBD1 (6 bases). With 1 base removed from V and 10 bases from J, the gap between germline ends came to 11 bases. This CDR3 is 14 amino acids long. Germline V gene lookup returns CDR1 MNHNS and CDR2 SASEGT. The CDR3 bases are TGTGCCAGCAGTGAAGGGCAGGGGCGGTCACCCCTCCACTTT. Protein sequence: CASSEGQGRSPLHF.

This clone was observed a single time. The rearrangement joins TRBV7-9 to TRBJ2-5; unclear D gene. The CDR3 has 14 amino acids. Between the trimmed V and J ends, which lost 1 base and 3 bases, there was a span of 9 bases. CDR1 SEHNR and CDR2 FQNEAQ come from the germline V gene (reference sequence). The CDR3 spells CASSLGSSEETQYF. CDR3 DNA: TGTGCCAGCAGCTTAGGGTCATCAGAAGAGACCCAGTACTTC.

The chain employs TRBV5-4 and TRBJ2-2, with D perhaps matching TRBD1 (6 bases). The CDR3 runs to 18 residues. Looked up from germline, CDR1 is SGHNT and CDR2 is YYREEE (reference sequence). Between the trimmed V and J ends, which lost 3 bases and 5 bases, there was a span of 23 bases. The CDR3 DNA sequence: TGTGCCAGCAGCTGGGGGCTGCAGGGGCACTTGGGGACCGGGGAGCTGTTTTTT. Protein sequence: CASSWGLQGHLGTGELFF.

The chain uses TRBV2 and TRBJ1-1; TRBD1 is a possible D gene (5 bases). The CDR3 spans 15 residues. V was shortened by 10 bases and J by 1 base, with 19 bases between the two germline ends. The germline gives CDR1 SNHLY, CDR2 FYNNEI. Here the CDR3 DNA reads TGTGCCACCCTACCTCGTTCTACAGGGAACACTGAAGCTTTCTTT. Protein product: CATLPRSTGNTEAFF. Filled out from reference TRBV2 and TRBJ1-1, the complete variable domain reads EPEVTQTPSHQVTQMGQEVILRCVPISNHLYFYWYRQILGQKVEFLVSFYNNEISEKSEIFDDQFSVERPDGSNFTLKIRSTKLEDSAMYFCATLPRSTGNTEAFFGQGTRLTVV.

This chain uses TRBV19 with TRBJ1-2, with 9 bases aligning to TRBD1. This CDR3 has 15 amino acids. The V gene end was trimmed by 3 bases and the J gene end by 4 bases; junction bases not matched to a gene: 6. Germline V CDR1 and CDR2: LNHDA, SQIVND (reference sequence). CDR3 nucleotides: TGTGCCAGTAGTATCGGACAGGGGTTCCGCTATGGCTACACCTTC. This codes for CASSIGQGFRYGYTF.

The chain uses TRBV7-9 and TRBJ2-1; a weak D match, TRBD1 (5 bases). V dropped 1 base and J dropped 2 bases, with 9 bases sitting between them. The germline gives CDR1 SEHNR, CDR2 FQNEAQ (reference sequence). This CDR3 comprises 15 residues. CDR3 amino acids: CASSLEGYPYNEQFF. CDR3 nucleotide sequence: TGTGCCAGCAGCTTAGAGGGGTACCCCTACAATGAGCAGTTCTTC.

This clone occurred once. This chain joins TRBV2 and TRBJ2-5; perhaps TRBD1 as D (5 bases). The CDR3 has 13 amino acids. The V and J ends lost 7 bases and 7 bases respectively, with 16 bases between them. Germline CDR1 and CDR2: SNHLY and FYNNEI. CDR3 in amino acids: CASTSERGGTQYF. The CDR3 DNA reads as TGTGCCAGCACCTCCGAAAGGGGCGGGACCCAGTACTTC.

The chain has TRBV13 and TRBJ2-2; D unclear. Germline values: CDR1 PRHDT, CDR2 FYEKMQ (reference sequence). Trimming cost V 5 bases and J 7 bases, with 8 bases left between them. The CDR3 contains 12 residues. This CDR3 reads CASSPVGGELFF. CDR3 sequence (DNA): TGTGCCAGCAGCCCGGTCGGCGGGGAGCTGTTTTTT.

The table lists this clone with many counts. The chain links TRBV3-1 (or the pseudogene TRBV3-2) to TRBJ2-7; 10 bases are a match to TRBD2. J was trimmed by 2 bases and V by 4 bases; bases with no gene match: 5. Per the germline V gene, CDR1 is LGHDT and CDR2 is YNNKEL (reference sequence). CDR3 length: 15 amino acids. The CDR3 nucleotides are TGTGCCAGCAGCCCAGGAGCGGGGGGGCCCTACGAGCAGTACTTC. Translating gives CASSPGAGGPYEQYF.

The chain carries TRBV2 and TRBJ2-3, with 11 bases lining up with TRBD2. This CDR3 has 13 amino acids. Germline V CDR1 and CDR2: SNHLY, FYNNEI. V gave up 11 bases and J gave up 4 bases; unmatched junction bases: 5. In DNA, the CDR3 is TGTGCCTTAACTAGCGGGAGTTCAGATACGCAGTATTTT. Its translation is CALTSGSSDTQYF.

V and J are TRBV7-9 and TRBJ2-1; 7 bases map to TRBD2. From germline, CDR1 is SEHNR and CDR2 FQNEAQ (reference sequence). J gave up 7 bases and V 3 bases, and 9 bases lay outside the gene matches. The CDR3 is 15 amino acids. This CDR3 reads CASSFRAGEGNEQFF. As DNA, the CDR3 is TGTGCCAGCAGCTTCCGGGCGGGAGAGGGGAATGAGCAGTTCTTC.

V and J are TRBV27 and TRBJ2-1, with D possibly being TRBD1 (5 bases). Looked up from germline, CDR1 is MNHEY and CDR2 is SMNVEV (reference sequence). The CDR3 runs 14 residues. V lost 5 bases to trimming and J lost 4 bases, with 12 bases between them. The CDR3, as DNA: TGTGCCAGCAGTCCAGGGCGCGCATACAATGAGCAGTTCTTC. This translates into CASSPGRAYNEQFF.

The gene calls are TRBV5-1 and TRBJ2-5; 10 nucleotides match TRBD1. From germline, CDR1 is SGHRS and CDR2 YFSETQ. The CDR3 consists of 16 residues. The trim removed 4 bases at V and 1 base at J, leaving 7 bases unmatched. CDR3 DNA: TGCGCCAGCAGCGGGACAGGGGTGAGGAGCCAAGAGACCCAGTACTTC. It codes for CASSGTGVRSQETQYF.

The chain has TRBV28 and TRBJ1-3; a possible D gene is TRBD1 (6 bases). The CDR3 loop spans 16 amino acids. Trimming removed 4 bases at V and 4 bases at J, with 17 bases between. CDR1 is MDHEN, CDR2 SYDVKM, per germline. The CDR3 nucleotides read TGTGCCAGCAGTTCCTACTCGGGGGGACACGGAAACACCATATATTTT. Translation gives CASSSYSGGHGNTIYF.

The chain uses TRBV28 and TRBJ2-3; D possibly corresponds to TRBD2 (6 bases). V was clipped by 4 bases and J by 2 bases, with 13 bases between them. Germline assignment: CDR1 MDHEN and CDR2 SYDVKM. The length of the CDR3 is 15 residues. CDR3 nucleotide sequence: TGTGCCAGCAGTTCGGCTAGCGCGTACACAGATACGCAGTATTTT. It yields the protein CASSSASAYTDTQYF.

The chain recombines TRBV6-4 with TRBJ2-1, with TRBD2 matching over 7 bases. Trimming took 5 bases from V and 5 from J; bases not matched to a gene: 6. The CDR3 has 14 amino acids. Per germline, CDR1 MRHNA and CDR2 SNTAGT. CDR3 region: CASSPTGGDNEQFF. CDR3 nucleotide sequence: TGTGCCAGCAGTCCGACGGGGGGAGACAATGAGCAGTTCTTC.

This chain uses TRBV11-3 with TRBJ2-2, with D perhaps matching TRBD1 (7 bases). Trimming left V 5 bases short and J 1 base short, with 11 bases between. CDR3 length: 15 amino acids. From germline, CDR1 is SGHNT and CDR2 YENEEA. The CDR3 spells CASSPGDRNTGELFF. The CDR3 bases are TGTGCCAGCAGCCCGGGGGACAGGAACACCGGGGAGCTGTTTTTT. Based on the CDR3 plus reference TRBV11-3 and TRBJ2-2, the full variable domain is EAGVVQSPRYKIIEKKQPVAFWCNPISGHNTLYWYLQNLGQGPELLIRYENEEAVDDSQLPKDRFSAERLKGVDSTLKIQPAELGDSAVYLCASSPGDRNTGELFFGEGSRLTVL.

This clone was picked up a small number of times. This rearrangement joins TRBV4-2 to TRBJ2-1, with D tentatively TRBD2 (5 bases). This CDR3 comprises 14 residues. Germline V gene lookup returns CDR1 LGHNA and CDR2 YNFKEQ. V lost 3 bases and J lost 4, with 10 bases in between. Here the CDR3 reads CASSQEDAYNEQFF. CDR3 coding DNA: TGTGCCAGCAGCCAGGAGGACGCTTACAATGAGCAGTTCTTC.

The chain couples TRBV7-9 to TRBJ2-7, with D possibly TRBD2 on 6 matching bases. Germline V gives CDR1 SEHNR, CDR2 FQNEAQ (reference sequence). This CDR3 is 14 amino acids long. V was cut by 0 bases and J by 6 bases, with 12 bases left in between. The CDR3, as DNA: TGTGCCAGCAGCTTAGCCCCACGGGGAGGCGAGCAGTACTTC. Its protein is CASSLAPRGGEQYF.

In nucleotides, the CDR3 is TGTGCCAGCTCACCTGGGGCTGAGGATACGCAGTATTTT. The encoded protein is CASSPGAEDTQYF. The chain links TRBV18 to TRBJ2-3, with D tentatively TRBD1 (5 bases). The CDR3 loop spans 13 amino acids. Germline lookup yields CDR1 KGHSH and CDR2 LQKENI. With 3 bases removed from V and 6 bases from J, the gap between germline ends came to 10 bases. Full variable domain (outside the CDR3, taken from reference TRBV18 and TRBJ2-3): NAGVMQNPRHLVRRRGQEARLRCSPMKGHSHVYWYRQLPEEGLKFMVYLQKENIIDESGMPKERFSAEFPKEGPSILRIQQVVRGDSAAYFCASSPGAEDTQYFGPGTRLTVL.